These T cell receptor beta chains were read from a single sample in a study of shared clonotypes between healthy human individuals. Assay: immunoSEQ multiplex PCR; the TCRdb copy retains only in-frame clones and omits some. The data contain hundreds of thousands of clones, more than 95% of them singletons. The specimen was naive CD4+ T cells sorted from blood. Receptors were obtained from a woman aged 30 to 39 in good health. CDR3s include the opening cysteine and the closing phenylalanine or tryptophan. D genes are given only for firm matches. The listing skips clone size in some rows; elsewhere it reads once, few, many or a size class.

>-|TRBJ2-7|TRBD1|TRBV9
CASSKRQGVGYEQYF
TGTGCCAGCAGCAAACGACAGGGTGTTGGGTACGAGCAGTACTTC
>-|TRBJ2-3|TRBD1|TRBV19
CASSTPGQGPDTQYF
TGTGCCAGTAGTACACCGGGACAGGGCCCAGATACGCAGTATTTT
>-|TRBJ2-5|TRBD2|TRBV28
CASSRATSGSETQYF
TGTGCCAGCAGTAGAGCGACTAGCGGGAGTGAGACCCAGTACTTC
>-|TRBJ1-5|-|TRBV5-8
CASSLGSQGKMNQPQHF
TGTGCCAGCAGCCTAGGCTCCCAGGGGAAGATGAATCAGCCCCAGCATTTT
>once|TRBJ2-2|-|TRBV25-1
CASLHLGARGAVF
TGTGCCAGCCTTCATCTGGGGGCCCGGGGAGCTGTTTTT
>-|TRBJ2-4|TRBD2|TRBV5-1
CASSLAGGTAKNIQYF
TGCGCCAGCAGCTTGGCGGGGGGAACCGCCAAAAACATTCAGTACTTC
>-|TRBJ2-1|TRBD2|TRBV4-1
CASSQGPGLALNEQFF
TGCGCCAGCAGCCAAGGCCCGGGACTAGCGCTCAATGAGCAGTTCTTC
>few|TRBJ1-1|-|TRBV5-1
CASSLDTEAFF
TGCGCCAGCAGCTTGGATACTGAAGCTTTCTTT
>-|TRBJ2-1|TRBD2|TRBV5-4
CASSLKAGGLVEQFF
TGTGCCAGCAGCTTGAAAGCGGGAGGGCTGGTTGAGCAGTTCTTC
>-|TRBJ1-5|TRBD1|TRBV10-3
CAIRAGGSQPQHF
TGTGCCATCAGGGCAGGGGGCTCTCAGCCCCAGCATTTT